This T cell receptor (beta chain) was recorded in a study of OX40 agonist ivuxolimab in advanced cancers. The repertoire was sequenced with immunoSEQ multiplex PCR; TCRdb's copy has only in-frame clones and lacks some. There are tens of thousands of clones in the sample; 83% occur only once, and 8% to 9% lies in the top ten. This receptor was obtained from an adult with an advanced solid tumor such as melanoma, head and neck, liver or kidney cancer. Sequenced material: CD4+ or CD8+ T cells sorted from blood, taken in a trial of the OX40 agonist ivuxolimab.

Here the CDR3 reads CASSYGQGGTEAFF. The CDR3 DNA reads as TGTGCCAGCAGTTATGGACAGGGCGGCACTGAAGCTTTCTTT. The chain uses TRBV6-5 and TRBJ1-1, with 8 bases lining up with TRBD1. In germline, CDR1 is MNHEY, CDR2 SVGAGI. The CDR3 runs to 14 residues. With 3 bases clipped from V and 4 bases from J, the junction kept 4 bases outside the gene matches.